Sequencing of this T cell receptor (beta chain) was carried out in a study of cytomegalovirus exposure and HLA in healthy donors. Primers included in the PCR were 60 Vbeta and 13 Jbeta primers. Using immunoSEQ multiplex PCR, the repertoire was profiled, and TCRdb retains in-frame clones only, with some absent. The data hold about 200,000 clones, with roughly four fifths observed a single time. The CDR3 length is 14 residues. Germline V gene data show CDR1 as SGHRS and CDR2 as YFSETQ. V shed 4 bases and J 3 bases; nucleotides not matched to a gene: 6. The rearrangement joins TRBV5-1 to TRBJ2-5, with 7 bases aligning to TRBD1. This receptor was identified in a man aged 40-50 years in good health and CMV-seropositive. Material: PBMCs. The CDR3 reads CASSPTGTEETQYF. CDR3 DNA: TGCGCCAGCAGCCCAACCGGGACAGAAGAGACCCAGTACTTC.